This T cell receptor (beta chain) is drawn from a study of PD-L1 blockade in urothelial cancer. Assay used: immunoSEQ multiplex PCR; TCRdb lists only in-frame clones, some missing. The table has about 74,000 clones, 84% seen once. The germline V gene has CDR1 SGHRS and CDR2 YFSETQ. CDR3 length: 15 amino acids. With 0 bases removed from V and 0 bases from J, the gap between germline ends came to 9 bases. The clonotype comes from a man between 65 and 79 years old with urothelial cancer. The gene calls are TRBV5-1 and TRBJ1-2; D is unclear. This sample comprised PBMCs, obtained around atezolizumab (anti-PD-L1) treatment. CDR3 sequence reads: CASSLGQNTNYGYTF. DNA for the CDR3: TGCGCCAGCAGCTTGGGTCAGAATACTAACTATGGCTACACCTTC.